This T cell receptor (beta chain) was found in a study of CD8 T cells in ankylosing spondylitis. TCRdb independently ran MiXCR on the 5' RACE reads; one entry per CDR3 protein. The table includes approximately 540,000 distinct CDR3 sequences, roughly an eighth detected once. V shed 7 bases, J shed 6 bases, and the junction held 12 bases outside the gene matches. Germline assignment: CDR1 WSHSY and CDR2 SAAADI. There are 15 residues in the CDR3. For this clonotype: Its specificity is unknown.

Study-level results: Ankylosing spondylitis blood appeared to carry a characteristic TCR beta motif of several highly homologous variants.

The origin of this receptor is a male donor with ankylosing spondylitis. Sequenced input: blood, either unsorted or a sorted T cell fraction (not recorded which). V is TRBV10-2 and J is TRBJ2-1, with TRBD1 matching over 7 bases. CDR3 bases: TGCGCCAGCACTACCACCGGGACAGATTTCAATGAGCAGTTCTTC. Amino acid sequence: CASTTTGTDFNEQFF.